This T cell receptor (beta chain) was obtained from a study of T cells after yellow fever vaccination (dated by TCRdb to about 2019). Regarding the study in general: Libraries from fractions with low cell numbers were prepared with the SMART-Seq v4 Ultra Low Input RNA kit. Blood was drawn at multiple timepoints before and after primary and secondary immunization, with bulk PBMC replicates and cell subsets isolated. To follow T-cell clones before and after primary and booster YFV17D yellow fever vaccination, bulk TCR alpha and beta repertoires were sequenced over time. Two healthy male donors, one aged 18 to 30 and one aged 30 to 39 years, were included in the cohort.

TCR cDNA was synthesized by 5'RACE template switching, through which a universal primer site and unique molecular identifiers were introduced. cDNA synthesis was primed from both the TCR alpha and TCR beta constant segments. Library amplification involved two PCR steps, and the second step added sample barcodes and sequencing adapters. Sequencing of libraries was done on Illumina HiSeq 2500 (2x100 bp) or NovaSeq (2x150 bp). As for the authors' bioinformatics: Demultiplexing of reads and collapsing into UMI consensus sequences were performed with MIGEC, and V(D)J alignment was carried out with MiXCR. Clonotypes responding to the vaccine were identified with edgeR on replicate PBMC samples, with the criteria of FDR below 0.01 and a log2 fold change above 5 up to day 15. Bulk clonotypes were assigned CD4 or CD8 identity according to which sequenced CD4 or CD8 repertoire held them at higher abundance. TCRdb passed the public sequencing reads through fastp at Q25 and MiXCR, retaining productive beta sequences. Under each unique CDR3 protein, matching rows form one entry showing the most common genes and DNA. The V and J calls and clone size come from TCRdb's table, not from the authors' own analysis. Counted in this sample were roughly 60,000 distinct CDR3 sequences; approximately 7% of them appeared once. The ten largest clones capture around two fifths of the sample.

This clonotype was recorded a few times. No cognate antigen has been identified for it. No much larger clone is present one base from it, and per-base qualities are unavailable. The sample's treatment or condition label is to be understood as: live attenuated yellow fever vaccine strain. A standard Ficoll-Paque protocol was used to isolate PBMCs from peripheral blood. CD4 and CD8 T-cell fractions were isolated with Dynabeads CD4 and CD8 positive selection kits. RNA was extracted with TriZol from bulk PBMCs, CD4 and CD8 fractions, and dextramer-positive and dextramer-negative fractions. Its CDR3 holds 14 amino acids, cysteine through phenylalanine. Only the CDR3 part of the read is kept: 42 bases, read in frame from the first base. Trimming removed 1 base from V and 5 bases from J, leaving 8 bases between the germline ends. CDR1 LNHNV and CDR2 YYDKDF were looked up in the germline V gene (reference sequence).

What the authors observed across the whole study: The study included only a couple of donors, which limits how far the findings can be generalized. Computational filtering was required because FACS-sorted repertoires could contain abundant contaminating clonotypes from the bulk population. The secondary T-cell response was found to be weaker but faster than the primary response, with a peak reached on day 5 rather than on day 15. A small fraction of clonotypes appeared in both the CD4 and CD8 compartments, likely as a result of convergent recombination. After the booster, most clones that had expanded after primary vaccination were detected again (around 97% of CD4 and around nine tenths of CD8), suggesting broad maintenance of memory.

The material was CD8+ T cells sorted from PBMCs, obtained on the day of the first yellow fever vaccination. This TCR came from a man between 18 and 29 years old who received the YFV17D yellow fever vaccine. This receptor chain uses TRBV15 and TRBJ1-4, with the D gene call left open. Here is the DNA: TGTGCCACCAGCAGAGGCAGGCCCAATGAAAAACTGTTTTTT. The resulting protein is CATSRGRPNEKLFF.